One TCR beta chain is described in this entry. Unmatched junction bases numbered 6, after V lost 1 base and J lost 6 bases. Germline CDR1 and CDR2: MNHNS and SASEGT. The CDR3 covers 16 residues. This sample is drawn from a study of chemoradiotherapy in HPV16-positive cancers. Measured with immunoSEQ multiplex PCR; TCRdb has only the in-frame clones, and not every one. The sample lists around 7,000 clones, approximately 85% occurring once. The specimen comprised tumor tissue, sampled from a patient who underwent chemoradiotherapy. This sequence joins TRBV6-1 and TRBJ1-4; 9 bases fit TRBD1. This TCR was sampled from a human donor with HPV-associated anogenital cancer. CDR3 DNA sequence: TGTGCCAGCAGTGAAGTTTTCGGGACAGGGTATGAAAAACTGTTTTTT. Protein: CASSEVFGTGYEKLFF.